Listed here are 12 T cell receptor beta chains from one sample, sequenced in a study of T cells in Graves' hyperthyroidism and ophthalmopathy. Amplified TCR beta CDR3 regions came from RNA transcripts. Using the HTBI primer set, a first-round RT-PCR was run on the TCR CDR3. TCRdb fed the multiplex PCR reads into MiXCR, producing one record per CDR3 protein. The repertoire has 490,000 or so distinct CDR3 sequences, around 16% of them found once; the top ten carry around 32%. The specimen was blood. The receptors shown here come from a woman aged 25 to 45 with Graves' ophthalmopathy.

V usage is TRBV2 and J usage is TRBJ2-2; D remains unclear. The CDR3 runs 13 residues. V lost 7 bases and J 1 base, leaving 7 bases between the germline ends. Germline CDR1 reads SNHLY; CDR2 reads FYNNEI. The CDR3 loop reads CASMVGNTGELFF. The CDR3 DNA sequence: TGTGCCAGCATGGTCGGGAACACCGGGGAGCTGTTTTTT.

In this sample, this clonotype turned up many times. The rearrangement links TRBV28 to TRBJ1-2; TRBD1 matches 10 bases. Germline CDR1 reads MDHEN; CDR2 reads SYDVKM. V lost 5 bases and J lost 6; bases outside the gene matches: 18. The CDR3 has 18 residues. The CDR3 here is CASSPYFYRDRGTNGYTF. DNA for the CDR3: TGTGCCAGCAGTCCATACTTTTACCGGGACAGGGGAACGAATGGCTACACCTTC.

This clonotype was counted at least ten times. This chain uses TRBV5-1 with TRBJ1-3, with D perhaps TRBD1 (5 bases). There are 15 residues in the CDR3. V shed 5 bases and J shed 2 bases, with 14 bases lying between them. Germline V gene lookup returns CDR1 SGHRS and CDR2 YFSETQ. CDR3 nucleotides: TGCGCCAGCAGTGTCGTAGCAGGGACTGGAAACACCATATATTTT. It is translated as CASSVVAGTGNTIYF.

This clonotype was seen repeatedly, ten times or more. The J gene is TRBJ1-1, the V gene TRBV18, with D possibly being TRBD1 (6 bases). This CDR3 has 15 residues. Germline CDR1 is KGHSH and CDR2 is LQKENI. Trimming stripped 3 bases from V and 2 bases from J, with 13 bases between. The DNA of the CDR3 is TGTGCCAGCTCACCGGTCCCAGGGACAAACACTGAAGCTTTCTTT. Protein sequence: CASSPVPGTNTEAFF.

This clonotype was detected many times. The CDR3 loop reads CASIYSTGHEQYF. CDR3 in DNA: TGTGCCAGCATTTACTCGACAGGGCACGAGCAGTACTTC. The chain recombines TRBV2 with TRBJ2-7; 7 nucleotides align to TRBD1. Trimming at V came to 7 bases and at J to 5 bases, leaving 8 bases not matched to a gene. There are 13 residues in the CDR3. The germline gives CDR1 SNHLY, CDR2 FYNNEI.

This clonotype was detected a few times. CDR3 bases: TGTGCCAGCAGAAACGGGGTAAGCTCCTACAATGAGCAGTTCTTC. Translated, it gives CASRNGVSSYNEQFF. The V call is TRBV5-6, the J call TRBJ2-1; the D gene is possibly TRBD2 (5 bases). Trimming removed 5 bases from V and 0 bases from J, with 12 bases in between. The V gene's germline CDR1 is SGHDT and CDR2 YYEEEE. The CDR3 is made up of 15 amino acids.

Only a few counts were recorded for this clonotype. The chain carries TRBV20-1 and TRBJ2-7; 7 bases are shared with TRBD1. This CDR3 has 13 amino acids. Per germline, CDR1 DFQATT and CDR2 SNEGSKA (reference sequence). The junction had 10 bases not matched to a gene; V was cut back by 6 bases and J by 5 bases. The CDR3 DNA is TGCAGTGCGGGATACAGGGGAGTCCACGAGCAGTACTTC. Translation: CSAGYRGVHEQYF.

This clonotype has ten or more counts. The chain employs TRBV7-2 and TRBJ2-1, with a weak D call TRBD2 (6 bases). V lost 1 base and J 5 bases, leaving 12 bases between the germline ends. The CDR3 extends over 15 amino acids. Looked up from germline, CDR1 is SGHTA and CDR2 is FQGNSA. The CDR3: CASSLDGAGHNEQFF. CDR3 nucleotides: TGTGCCAGCAGCTTAGATGGGGCGGGACACAATGAGCAGTTCTTC.

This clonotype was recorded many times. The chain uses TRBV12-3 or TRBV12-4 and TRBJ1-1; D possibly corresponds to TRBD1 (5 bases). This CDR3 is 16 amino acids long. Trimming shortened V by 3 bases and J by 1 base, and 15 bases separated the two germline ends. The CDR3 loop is CASSFLLRAGNTEAFF. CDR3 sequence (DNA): TGTGCCAGCAGTTTCTTACTCAGGGCCGGGAACACTGAAGCTTTCTTT.

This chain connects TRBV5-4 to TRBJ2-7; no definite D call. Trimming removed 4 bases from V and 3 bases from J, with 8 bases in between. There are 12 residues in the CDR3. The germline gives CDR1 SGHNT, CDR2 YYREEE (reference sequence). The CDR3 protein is CASSKQDYEQYF. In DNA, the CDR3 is TGTGCCAGCAGCAAACAAGACTACGAGCAGTACTTC.

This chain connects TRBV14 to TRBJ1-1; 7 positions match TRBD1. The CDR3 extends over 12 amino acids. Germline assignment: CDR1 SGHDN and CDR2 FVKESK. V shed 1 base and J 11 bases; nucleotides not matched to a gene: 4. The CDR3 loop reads CASSQGSGGAFF. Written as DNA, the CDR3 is TGTGCCAGCAGCCAAGGGTCAGGGGGTGCTTTCTTT.

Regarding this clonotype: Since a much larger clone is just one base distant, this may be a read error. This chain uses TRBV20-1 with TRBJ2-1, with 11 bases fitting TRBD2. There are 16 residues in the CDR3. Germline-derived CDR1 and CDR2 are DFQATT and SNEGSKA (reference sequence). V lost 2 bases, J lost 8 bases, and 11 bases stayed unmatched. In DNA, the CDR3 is TGCAGTGCTAGACGGGGACTAGCGGCAATTGGCGATGAGCAGTTCTTC. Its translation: CSARRGLAAIGDEQFF.